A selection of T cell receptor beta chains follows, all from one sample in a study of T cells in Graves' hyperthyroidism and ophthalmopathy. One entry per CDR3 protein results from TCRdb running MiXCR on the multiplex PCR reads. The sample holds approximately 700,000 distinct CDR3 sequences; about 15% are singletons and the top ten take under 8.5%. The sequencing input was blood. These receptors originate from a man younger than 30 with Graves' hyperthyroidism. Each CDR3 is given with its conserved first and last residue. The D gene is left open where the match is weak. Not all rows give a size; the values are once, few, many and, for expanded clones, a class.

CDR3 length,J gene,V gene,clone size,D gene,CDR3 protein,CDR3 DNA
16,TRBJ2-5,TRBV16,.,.,CASSQGGRALQETQYF,TGTGCCAGCAGCCAAGGTGGCAGGGCCTTACAAGAGACCCAGTACTTC
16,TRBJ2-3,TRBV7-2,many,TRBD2,CASRGWAGGGTDTQYF,TGTGCCAGCAGGGGCTGGGCGGGAGGTGGTACAGATACGCAGTATTTT
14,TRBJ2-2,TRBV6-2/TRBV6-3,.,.,CASSPPANTGELFF,TGTGCCAGCAGTCCGCCGGCGAACACCGGGGAGCTGTTTTTT
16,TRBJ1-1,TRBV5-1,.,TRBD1,CASSLTGGIVNTEAFF,TGCGCCAGCAGCTTGACAGGGGGTATCGTTAACACTGAAGCTTTCTTT
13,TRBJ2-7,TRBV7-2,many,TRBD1,CASSTQTGYEQYF,TGTGCCAGCAGCACCCAGACAGGGTACGAGCAGTACTTC
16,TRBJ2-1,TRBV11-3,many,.,CASSLNRGGTYNEQFF,TGTGCCAGCAGCCTAAACCGAGGGGGGACCTACAATGAGCAGTTCTTC
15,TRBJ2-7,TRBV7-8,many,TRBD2,CASSPAGLATYEQYF,TGTGCCAGCAGCCCAGCTGGACTAGCGACTTACGAGCAGTACTTC
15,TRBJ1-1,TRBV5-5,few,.,CASSLVTGMNTEAFF,TGTGCCAGCAGCTTGGTAACCGGTATGAACACTGAAGCTTTCTTT
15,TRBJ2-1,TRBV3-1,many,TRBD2,CASSRTSGKSNEQFF,TGTGCCAGCAGCCGGACTAGCGGGAAGAGCAATGAGCAGTTCTTC
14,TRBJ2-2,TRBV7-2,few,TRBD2,CASIPSGAHRELFF,TGTGCCAGCATCCCCAGCGGGGCCCACCGGGAGCTGTTTTTT
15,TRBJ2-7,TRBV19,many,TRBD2,CASSIRVAGTDEQYF,TGTGCCAGTAGTATAAGGGTAGCGGGAACGGACGAGCAGTACTTC
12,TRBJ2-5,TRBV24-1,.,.,CATSPAGGTQYF,TGTGCCACCAGCCCCGCCGGTGGGACCCAGTACTTC
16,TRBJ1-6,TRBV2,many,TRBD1,CASSEGQALWYSPLHF,TGTGCCAGCAGTGAGGGACAGGCTTTATGGTATTCACCCCTCCACTTT
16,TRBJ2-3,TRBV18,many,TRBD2,CASSQIAGTSTDTQYF,TGTGCCAGCTCACAAATAGCGGGAACTTCCACAGATACGCAGTATTTT
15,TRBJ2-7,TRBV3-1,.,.,CSSSQPGGGRDEQYF,TGTTCCAGCAGCCAACCAGGAGGGGGCCGGGACGAGCAGTACTTC
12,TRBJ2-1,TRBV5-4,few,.,CASSSLLNEQFF,TGTGCCAGCAGCTCTCTATTGAATGAGCAGTTCTTC
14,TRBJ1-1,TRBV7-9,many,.,CASSHQGPNTEAFF,TGTGCCAGCAGCCACCAGGGCCCGAACACTGAAGCTTTCTTT
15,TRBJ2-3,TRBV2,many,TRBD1,CASRFRTGEGDTQYF,TGTGCCAGCAGATTTCGGACAGGGGAGGGAGATACGCAGTATTTT
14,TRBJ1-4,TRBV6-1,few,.,CASSPAGGYEKLFF,TGTGCCAGCAGCCCTGCGGGAGGGTACGAAAAACTGTTTTTT
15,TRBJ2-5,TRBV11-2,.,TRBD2,CASSTLAGNWETQYF,TGTGCCAGCAGCACACTAGCGGGAAACTGGGAGACCCAGTACTTC
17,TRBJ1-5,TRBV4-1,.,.,CASSQDPPGGAGQPQHF,TGCGCCAGCAGCCAAGATCCCCCGGGGGGCGCAGGCCAGCCCCAGCATTTT
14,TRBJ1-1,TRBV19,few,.,CASSVPGAKTEAFF,TGTGCCAGTAGTGTCCCGGGGGCGAAAACTGAAGCTTTCTTT
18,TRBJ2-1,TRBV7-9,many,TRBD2,CASSPLGSSGRTGNEQFF,TGTGCCAGCAGCCCCCTGGGGTCTAGCGGGAGAACTGGCAATGAGCAGTTCTTC
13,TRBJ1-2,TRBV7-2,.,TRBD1,CASSSWDRGGYTF,TGTGCCAGCAGCTCTTGGGACAGGGGCGGCTACACCTTC
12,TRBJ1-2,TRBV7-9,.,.,CASSPELYGYTF,TGTGCCAGCAGCCCGGAACTCTATGGCTACACCTTC
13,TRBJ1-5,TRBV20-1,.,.,CSAVQGTNQPQHF,TGCAGTGCTGTACAGGGCACCAATCAGCCCCAGCATTTT
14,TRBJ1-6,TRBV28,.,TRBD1,CASSRTGANSPLHF,TGTGCCAGCAGTCGGACAGGGGCTAATTCACCCCTCCACTTT